The 13 T cell receptor beta chains presented below share a single source sample, sequenced in a study of low-dose radiotherapy and immunotherapy resistance in tumors. First-strand cDNA relied on TRAV- and TRBV-specific primers spanning alpha and beta chains. The TCRs were subjected to amplification over 20 PCR cycles employing a constant-region primer in conjunction with a V-primer adapter. TCRdb re-derived calls from the reads in MiXCR, one entry per CDR3 protein. The top ten hold 5.5% to 6.5% of the sample, which has about 9,800 distinct CDR3 sequences, approximately 40% seen once. The source of these receptors is a human donor with advanced metastatic prostate, ovarian, gallbladder or colorectal cancer (not recorded which). This table probably holds off-target reads from a library built for another chain.

This clonotype came up a few times. The V call is TRBV2, the J call TRBJ1-6, with 8 nucleotides matching TRBD1. J lost 7 bases, V lost 4 bases, and 9 bases had no gene match. The germline CDR1 and CDR2 sequences are SNHLY and FYNNEI. The CDR3 contains 16 residues. CDR3 sequence: CASSAQGQGANSPLHF. CDR3 nucleotide sequence: TGTGCCAGCAGTGCCCAGGGCCAGGGGGCAAATTCACCCCTCCACTTT. Full variable domain (missing parts from reference TRBV2 and TRBJ1-6): EPEVTQTPSHQVTQMGQEVILRCVPISNHLYFYWYRQILGQKVEFLVSFYNNEISEKSEIFDDQFSVERPDGSNFTLKIRSTKLEDSAMYFCASSAQGQGANSPLHFGNGTRLTVT.

This clonotype was recorded once. The rearrangement uses TRBV6-1 and TRBJ1-1; TRBD1 aligns across 7 bases. Trimming cost V 5 bases and J 8 bases; bases outside gene matches: 14. The CDR3 consists of 15 residues. The germline gives CDR1 MNHNS, CDR2 SASEGT. The CDR3 sequence is CASSYSNRGALEAFF. DNA for the CDR3: TGTGCCAGCAGTTACTCGAACAGGGGCGCTTTGGAAGCTTTCTTT.

The chain has TRBV12-3 or TRBV12-4 and TRBJ2-7, with D maybe TRBD2 (5 bases). V lost 1 base to trimming and J lost 0 bases, with 7 bases between them. The CDR3 sequence is 14 residues long. The CDR3 nucleotides are TGTGCCAGCAGTTTAGAGAGGGCCTCCTACGAGCAGTACTTC. Amino acid sequence: CASSLERASYEQYF.

The CDR3 loop reads CASKHRASSYEQYF. The CDR3 bases are TGTGCCAGCAAACACCGAGCGAGCTCCTACGAGCAGTACTTC. The V gene is TRBV7-8, the J gene TRBJ2-7; D unresolved. Germline loops: CDR1 SGHVS, CDR2 FQNEAQ. Trimming removed 7 bases from V and 0 bases from J, with 13 bases in between. The CDR3 runs to 14 residues.

By share, this clonotype counts as medium-sized (0.01 to 0.1%). This chain connects TRBV5-4 to TRBJ2-6, with D unresolved. Germline V gene lookup returns CDR1 SGHNT and CDR2 YYREEE (reference sequence). V was cut by 1 base and J by 1 base, with 6 bases left in between. The CDR3 has 15 residues. The CDR3 region is CASSLSVSGANVLTF. CDR3 DNA: TGTGCCAGCAGCTTGTCGGTGTCTGGGGCCAACGTCCTGACTTTC. Full variable domain (rest looked up from reference TRBV5-4 and TRBJ2-6): ETGVTQSPTHLIKTRGQQVTLRCSSQSGHNTVSWYQQALGQGPQFIFQYYREEENGRGNFPPRFSGLQFPNYSSELNVNALELDDSALYLCASSLSVSGANVLTFGAGSRLTVL.

The table lists this clonotype with a few counts. J is TRBJ1-3 and V is TRBV20-1; perhaps TRBD1 as D (5 bases). V lost 5 bases to trimming and J lost 0 bases, with 20 bases between them. Germline assignment: CDR1 DFQATT and CDR2 SNEGSKA (reference sequence). This CDR3 has 17 amino acids. The CDR3 DNA reads as TGCAGTGCTCAGGAACGGGGGACTCTAAGCTCTGGAAACACCATATATTTT. It codes for CSAQERGTLSSGNTIYF.

This clonotype was picked up a small number of times. The V call is TRBV12-3 or TRBV12-4, the J call TRBJ2-1; 8 bases fit TRBD2. The CDR3 contains 13 residues. V lost 10 bases to trimming and J lost 0 bases; unmatched junction nucleotides: 2. This CDR3 reads CAISGSSYNEQFF. CDR3 nucleotide sequence: TGTGCCATAAGCGGGAGCTCCTACAATGAGCAGTTCTTC.

CDR3 coding DNA: TGTGCCAGCAGCCACGAACTATACGAGCAGTACTTC. The encoded protein is CASSHELYEQYF. The rearrangement links TRBV28 to TRBJ2-7; no reliable D call. CDR1 and CDR2 from the germline V gene are MDHEN and SYDVKM. V was pared by 6 bases and J by 4 bases, with 10 bases between. The CDR3 spans 12 residues.

This chain joins TRBV5-4 and TRBJ2-5, with D perhaps TRBD2 (5 bases). The CDR3 consists of 13 residues. V was shortened by 4 bases and J by 5 bases, with 12 bases between the two germline ends. Germline CDR1 SGHNT, CDR2 YYREEE (reference sequence). CDR3 sequence: CASSATREETQYF. In nucleotides, the CDR3 is TGTGCCAGCAGCGCTACTAGGGAGGAGACCCAGTACTTC. Full variable domain (rest looked up from reference TRBV5-4 and TRBJ2-5): ETGVTQSPTHLIKTRGQQVTLRCSSQSGHNTVSWYQQALGQGPQFIFQYYREEENGRGNFPPRFSGLQFPNYSSELNVNALELDDSALYLCASSATREETQYFGPGTRLLVL.

The V call is TRBV7-9, the J call TRBJ2-3; 12 bases map to TRBD1. Germline CDR1 SEHNR, CDR2 FQNEAQ (reference sequence). Losses at the gene ends were 4 bases for V and 3 bases for J; bases not matched to a gene: 5. The CDR3 sequence is 16 residues long. CDR3 loop: CASSSSGQGATDTQYF. CDR3 nucleotide sequence: TGTGCCAGCAGCTCTTCGGGACAGGGGGCAACAGATACGCAGTATTTT. The complete variable domain, with remaining parts taken from reference TRBV7-9 and TRBJ2-3, reads DTGVSQNPRHKITKRGQNVTFRCDPISEHNRLYWYRQTLGQGPEFLTYFQNEAQLEKSRLLSDRFSAERPKGSFSTLEIQRTEQGDSAMYLCASSSSGQGATDTQYFGPGTRLTVL.

This sequence joins TRBV18 and TRBJ2-5, with unresolved D. This CDR3 has 12 amino acids. V gave up 3 bases and J gave up 1 base, with 3 bases separating them. Germline-derived CDR1 and CDR2 are KGHSH and LQKENI. The CDR3 sequence is CASSPTQETQYF. In DNA form, the CDR3 reads TGTGCCAGCTCACCCACCCAAGAGACCCAGTACTTC.

This clonotype was counted between two and nine times. V and J are TRBV21-1 and TRBJ2-1; TRBD1 was called by the table and not checked on the DNA. TRBV21-1 is a pseudogene segment. The CDR3 runs 12 residues. DNA of the CDR3: TGTGCCAGCAGCAAATCTGTCCATGAGCAGTTCTTC. This encodes CASSKSVHEQFF.

This chain links TRBV6-1 with TRBJ2-5, with unresolved D. The CDR3 length is 15 residues. Trimming cost V 7 bases and J 2 bases, with 17 bases left between them. CDR1 is MNHNS and CDR2 is SASEGT in the germline V gene. For the CDR3, the DNA is TGTGCCAGCAAGATAATAGATTTAGGTCAAGAGACCCAGTACTTC. It encodes CASKIIDLGQETQYF.